This T cell receptor beta chain is from a study of T cells after yellow fever vaccination. Study-wide background: SMART-Seq v4 Ultra Low Input prepared libraries from low-cell fractions. Findings of the study overall: The secondary response peaked faster, at day 5 versus 15, but was weaker.

The sample holds many counts of this clonotype. The study made its TCR cDNA through 5'RACE template switching. That step introduced a universal primer site along with UMIs. TCRdb re-called the 5' RACE reads with MiXCR, one entry per CDR3 protein. The sample contains around 26,000 distinct CDR3 sequences, approximately 3.5% of which appear only once. The germline V gene encodes CDR1 MDHEN and CDR2 SYDVKM. The CDR3 contains 15 residues. Trimming removed 3 bases from V and 6 bases from J, with 17 bases in between. Here the sequenced sample was PBMCs, either bulk or a sorted T-cell subset (CD4+, CD8+, memory, or dextramer-sorted; not recorded which), taken roughly 47 days after the first yellow fever vaccination. This rearrangement joins TRBV28 to TRBJ1-2, with D unresolved. The TCR was taken from a man younger than 35 who received the YFV17D yellow fever vaccine. The CDR3 DNA reads TGTGCCAGCAGTTTCCCCGTGACGACTCGGAATGGCTACACCTTC. It translates to CASSFPVTTRNGYTF.